Shown below are 17 T cell receptor beta chains from a single sample sequenced in a study of regulatory T cells in long-lasting Graves disease (dated by TCRdb to the early 2020s). Libraries were prepared through multiplex PCR. TCRdb records Illumina HiSeq 4000 as the sequencer. To build TCR beta libraries, CDR3 regions were amplified by Arm-PCR using iRepertoire HTBI primers. TCRdb took the public reads, trimmed them with fastp at Q25, ran MiXCR for clone calling and kept in-frame beta chains. Rows are combined by CDR3 protein, so each entry shows the most common genes and DNA. The sample contains 450,000 to 700,000 distinct CDR3 sequences, about 14% of them found a single time. 8% to 10% of the sample comes from the top ten. This sample's time point label indicates: newly diagnosed GD, antithyroid drugs for less than 3 months. For both TCR sequencing and RNA sequencing, RNA was extracted from PBMCs using TRIzol.

The same sample was also studied in work on T cells in Graves' hyperthyroidism and ophthalmopathy.

The source material was peripheral blood mononuclear cells (PBMCs), sampled at new diagnosis, from a patient treated with antithyroid drugs. The receptors here all came from a man aged 25 to 45 with Graves disease. Donor details come from another sample of the same person, matched by shared clones.

This clonotype has at least ten counts. The chain joins TRBV6-2 or TRBV6-3 to TRBJ2-1, with D tentatively TRBD1 or TRBD2 (5 bases each). This CDR3 region has 15 residues. V lost 9 bases to trimming and J lost 0 bases, with 15 bases between them. Germline V gives CDR1 MNHEY, CDR2 SVGEGT. CDR3 bases: TGTGCCAGTGGGGGACGGCGAAGCTCCTACAATGAGCAGTTCTTC. It is translated as CASGGRRSSYNEQFF.

This chain uses TRBV13 with TRBJ2-7; 7 bases agree with TRBD2. The germline V gene has CDR1 PRHDT and CDR2 FYEKMQ (reference sequence). With 0 bases clipped from V and 6 bases from J, the junction kept 17 bases outside the gene matches. This CDR3 comprises 18 residues. The CDR3 nucleotides read TGTGCCAGCAGCTTAGGTCGGTCGGTTAGTAGCGGGCCCCTCGAGCAGTACTTC. Amino acid sequence: CASSLGRSVSSGPLEQYF.

This clonotype came up many times. In DNA, the CDR3 is TGTGCCAGCAGCCGACTAGCGCCTGAGCAGTTCTTC. Translating it yields CASSRLAPEQFF. The genes are TRBV11-2 and TRBJ2-1; 8 nucleotides agree with TRBD2. The CDR3 is 12 residues long. V lost 5 bases, J lost 9 bases, and 3 bases stayed unmatched. The V gene's germline CDR1 is SGHAT and CDR2 FQNNGV.

This clonotype has only a few counts. J is TRBJ2-7 and V is TRBV12-3 or TRBV12-4; the D gene is possibly TRBD1 (6 bases). This CDR3 contains 13 residues. V was pared by 7 bases and J by 5 bases, with 15 bases between. The CDR3 nucleotides read TGTGCCAGCACCGAACAGGGAATCAACGAGCAGTACTTC. Translation gives CASTEQGINEQYF.

At least ten counts were recorded for this clonotype. The rearrangement links TRBV6-1 to TRBJ2-3, with TRBD2 matching over 11 bases. Trimming at V came to 4 bases and at J to 2 bases, leaving 2 bases not matched to a gene. The CDR3 runs 15 residues. Germline V lookup: CDR1 MNHNS, CDR2 SASEGT. The CDR3 DNA sequence: TGTGCCAGCAGTGTGACTAGCGGGGACACAGATACGCAGTATTTT. The encoded protein is CASSVTSGDTDTQYF.

V gene TRBV5-1 combines with J gene TRBJ2-2; possibly TRBD2 for D (5 bases). CDR3 size: 16 residues. V lost 3 bases and J lost 6, with 18 bases in between. The germline gives CDR1 SGHRS, CDR2 YFSETQ. CDR3 sequence (DNA): TGCGCCAGCAGCTCGCTATCTACCGTCGGGGCCGGGGAGCTGTTTTTT. Its translation is CASSSLSTVGAGELFF.

This clonotype was detected only a few times. The chain combines TRBV15 with TRBJ2-5; D is uncertain. Trimming took off 5 bases at V and 0 bases at J, with 13 bases between the two ends. The germline V gene has CDR1 LNHNV and CDR2 YYDKDF (reference sequence). The CDR3 extends over 15 amino acids. This chain's CDR3 is CATSPIRIYQETQYF. As DNA, the CDR3 is TGTGCCACCAGCCCAATTCGGATCTACCAAGAGACCCAGTACTTC.

There are many counts of this clonotype. CDR3 protein: CASTDSGRPYNEQFF. The CDR3 region has the DNA TGTGCCAGCACCGATAGCGGGAGGCCGTACAATGAGCAGTTCTTC. The rearrangement uses TRBV7-9 and TRBJ2-1; 10 bases fit TRBD2. The trim removed 7 bases at V and 4 bases at J, leaving 7 bases unmatched. Germline values: CDR1 SEHNR, CDR2 FQNEAQ (reference sequence). CDR3 size: 15 residues. Drawing the rest from reference TRBV7-9 and TRBJ2-1, the complete variable domain is DTGVSQNPRHKITKRGQNVTFRCDPISEHNRLYWYRQTLGQGPEFLTYFQNEAQLEKSRLLSDRFSAERPKGSFSTLEIQRTEQGDSAMYLCASTDSGRPYNEQFFGPGTRLTVL.

This clonotype was counted many times. The rearrangement uses TRBV12-3 or TRBV12-4 and TRBJ1-1; no clear D gene. V dropped 8 bases and J dropped 4 bases, with 17 bases sitting between them. The CDR3 is 14 residues long. The CDR3 sequence: CASSAGPFGTEAFF. In DNA form, the CDR3 reads TGTGCCAGCTCGGCCGGGCCCTTCGGCACTGAAGCTTTCTTT.

The chain recombines TRBV12-3 or TRBV12-4 with TRBJ2-3; D not certain. With 0 bases removed from V and 1 base from J, the gap between germline ends came to 14 bases. The CDR3 totals 17 residues. CDR3 amino acids: CASSLALGFSGTDTQYF. The CDR3 DNA reads as TGTGCCAGCAGTTTAGCGCTAGGGTTTTCTGGCACAGATACGCAGTATTTT.

This clonotype was found many times. V usage is TRBV5-1 and J usage is TRBJ2-3; no clear D. The V end lost 0 bases, the J end lost 7 bases, and 3 bases lay between the germline ends. CDR1 and CDR2 from the germline V gene are SGHRS and YFSETQ. The CDR3 contains 11 residues. In nucleotides, the CDR3 is TGCGCCAGCAGCTTGGAGAATACGCAGTATTTT. Translating it yields CASSLENTQYF.

This clonotype came up many times. V is TRBV3-1 and J is TRBJ1-5, with D possibly matching TRBD1 (6 bases). The V gene's germline CDR1 is LGHDT and CDR2 YNNKEL (reference sequence). This CDR3 region has 14 residues. Deletions cut 0 bases from V and 6 bases from J, with 9 bases between. The CDR3 nucleotides are TGTGCCAGCAGCCAAGACTCAGGGGTTCAGCCCCAGCATTTT. It is translated as CASSQDSGVQPQHF.

Ten or more counts support this clonotype. The V and J genes are TRBV24-1 and TRBJ1-4; 9 bases are a match to TRBD1. Germline assignment: CDR1 KGHDR and CDR2 SFDVKD. The ends lost 4 bases at V and 7 bases at J; junction bases unmatched: 12. The CDR3 has 17 amino acids. CDR3 sequence: CATSEAGTGRSGEKLFF. The CDR3 nucleotides are TGTGCCACCAGTGAAGCCGGGACAGGGAGGTCAGGTGAAAAACTGTTTTTT.

This clonotype was counted at least ten times. V and J are TRBV10-2 and TRBJ2-3; tentatively, D is TRBD2 (7 bases). V was pared by 3 bases and J by 1 base, with 17 bases between. This CDR3 is built from 17 residues. Germline V gene sequence: CDR1 WSHSY, CDR2 SAAADI. The CDR3 DNA is TGCGCCAGCAGTGAATCCGCGGGGGCTAGCGGCACAGATACGCAGTATTTT. It is translated as CASSESAGASGTDTQYF.

There are many counts of this clonotype. V and J are TRBV12-3 or TRBV12-4 and TRBJ2-1; 9 nucleotides agree with TRBD1. This CDR3 has 16 amino acids. With V trimmed by 7 bases and J by 1 base, 8 bases remained unmatched. This CDR3 reads CASTRDRAGSYNEQFF. As DNA, the CDR3 is TGTGCCAGCACCAGGGACAGGGCGGGTTCCTACAATGAGCAGTTCTTC.

J is TRBJ2-2 and V is TRBV5-1; 13 bases match TRBD2. In germline, CDR1 is SGHRS, CDR2 YFSETQ. The CDR3 runs to 18 residues. The V segment lost 4 bases and the J segment 1 base; nucleotides outside the gene matches: 7. The CDR3 sequence is CASSAGLAGVGNTGELFF. CDR3 bases: TGCGCCAGCAGCGCCGGACTAGCGGGAGTGGGGAACACCGGGGAGCTGTTTTTT.

This clonotype came up many times. The J gene is TRBJ2-5, the V gene TRBV30, with a weak D call TRBD2 (6 bases). This CDR3 has 14 residues. Trimming stripped 4 bases from V and 5 bases from J, with 17 bases between. Per germline, CDR1 GTSNPN and CDR2 SVGIG (reference sequence). The CDR3 protein is CAWTRLGSEETQYF. Here the CDR3 DNA reads TGTGCCTGGACCCGACTAGGGTCGGAGGAGACCCAGTACTTC. The variable domain in full, with the rest retrieved from reference TRBV30 and TRBJ2-5, is SQTIHQWPATLVQPVGSPLSLECTVEGTSNPNLYWYRQAAGRGLQLLFYSVGIGQISSEVPQNLSASRPQDRQFILSSKKLLLSDSGFYLCAWTRLGSEETQYFGPGTRLLVL.